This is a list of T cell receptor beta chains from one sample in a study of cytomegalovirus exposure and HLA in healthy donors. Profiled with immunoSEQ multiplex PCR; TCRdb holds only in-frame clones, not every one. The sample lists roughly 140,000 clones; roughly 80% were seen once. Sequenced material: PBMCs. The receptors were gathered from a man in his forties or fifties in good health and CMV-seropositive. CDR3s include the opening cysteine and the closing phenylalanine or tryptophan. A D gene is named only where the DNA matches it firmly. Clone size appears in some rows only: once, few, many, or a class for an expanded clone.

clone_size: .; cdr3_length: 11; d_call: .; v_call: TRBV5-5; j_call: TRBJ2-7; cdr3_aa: CASRLAYEQYF; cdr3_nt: TGTGCCAGCAGGCTAGCCTACGAGCAGTACTTC
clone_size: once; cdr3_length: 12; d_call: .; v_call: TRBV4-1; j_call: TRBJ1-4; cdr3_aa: CASSQAQEKLFF; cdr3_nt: TGCGCCAGCAGCCAAGCACAGGAAAAACTGTTTTTT
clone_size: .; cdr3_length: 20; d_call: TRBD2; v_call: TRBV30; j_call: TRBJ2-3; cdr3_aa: CAWSVQVGTSGRALANTQYF; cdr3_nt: TGTGCCTGGAGTGTACAAGTTGGGACTAGCGGGAGGGCCCTGGCAAATACGCAGTATTTT
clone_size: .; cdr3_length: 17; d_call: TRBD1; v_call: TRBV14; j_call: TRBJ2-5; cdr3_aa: CASSQGRQGPLGETQYF; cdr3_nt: TGTGCCAGCAGCCAAGGGAGACAGGGGCCCCTTGGAGAGACCCAGTACTTC
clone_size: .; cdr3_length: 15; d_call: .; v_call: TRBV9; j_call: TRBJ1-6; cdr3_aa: CASSVVPGDNSPLHF; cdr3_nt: TGTGCCAGCAGCGTAGTCCCAGGGGATAATTCACCCCTCCACTTT
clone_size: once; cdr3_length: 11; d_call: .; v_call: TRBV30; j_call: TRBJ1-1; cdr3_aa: CAWASGTEAFF; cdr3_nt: TGTGCCTGGGCCAGTGGCACTGAAGCTTTCTTT
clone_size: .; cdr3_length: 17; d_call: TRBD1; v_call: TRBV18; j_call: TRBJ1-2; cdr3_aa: CASSPSGPGTGQASYTF; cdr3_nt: TGTGCCAGCTCACCATCGGGCCCGGGGACAGGCCAAGCAAGCTACACCTTC
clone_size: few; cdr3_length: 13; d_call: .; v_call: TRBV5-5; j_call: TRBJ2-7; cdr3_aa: CASSSQLTYEQYF; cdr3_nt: TGTGCCAGCAGCTCGCAGTTGACCTACGAGCAGTACTTC
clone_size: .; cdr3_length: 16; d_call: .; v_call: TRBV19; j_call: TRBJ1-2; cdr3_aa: CASSVHPLRQTYGYTF; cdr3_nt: TGTGCCAGTAGTGTCCATCCCCTACGACAGACCTATGGCTACACCTTC
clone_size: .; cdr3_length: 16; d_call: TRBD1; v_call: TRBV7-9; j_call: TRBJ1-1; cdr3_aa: CASSYTGGPMNTEAFF; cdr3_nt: TGTGCCAGCAGCTACACAGGGGGGCCTATGAACACTGAAGCTTTCTTT
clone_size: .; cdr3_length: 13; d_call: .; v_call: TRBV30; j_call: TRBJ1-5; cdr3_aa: CAWTPGGNQPQHF; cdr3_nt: TGTGCCTGGACCCCCGGCGGGAATCAGCCCCAGCATTTT
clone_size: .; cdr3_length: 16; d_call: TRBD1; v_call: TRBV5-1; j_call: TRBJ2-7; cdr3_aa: CASSLVPGGPYYEQYF; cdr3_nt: TGCGCCAGCAGCTTGGTTCCAGGGGGCCCATACTACGAGCAGTACTTC
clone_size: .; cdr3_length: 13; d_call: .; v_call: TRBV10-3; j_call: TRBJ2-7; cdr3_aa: CAISELEGGEQYF; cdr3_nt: TGTGCCATCAGTGAGTTGGAGGGAGGCGAGCAGTACTTC
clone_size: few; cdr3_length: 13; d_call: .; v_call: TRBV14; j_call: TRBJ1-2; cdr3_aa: CASSQETFYGYTF; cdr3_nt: TGTGCCAGCAGCCAGGAGACGTTCTATGGCTACACCTTC
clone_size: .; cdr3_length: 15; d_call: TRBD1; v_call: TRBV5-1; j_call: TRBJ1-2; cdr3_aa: CASSHGTALGYGYTF; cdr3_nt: TGCGCCAGCAGCCACGGGACAGCCCTAGGCTATGGCTACACCTTC
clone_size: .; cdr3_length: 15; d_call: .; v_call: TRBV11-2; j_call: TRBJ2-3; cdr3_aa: CASSLLPTSTDTQYF; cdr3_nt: TGTGCCAGCAGCTTGCTCCCTACTAGCACAGATACGCAGTATTTT
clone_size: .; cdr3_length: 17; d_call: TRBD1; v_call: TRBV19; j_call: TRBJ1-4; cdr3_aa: CASSSRDSPGATEKLFF; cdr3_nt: TGTGCCAGTAGTTCAAGGGACAGCCCTGGAGCGACCGAAAAACTGTTTTTT
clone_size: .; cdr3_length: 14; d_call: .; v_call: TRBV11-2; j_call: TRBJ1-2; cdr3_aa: CASSLGLVNYGYTF; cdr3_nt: TGTGCCAGCAGCTTAGGGCTAGTGAACTATGGCTACACCTTC
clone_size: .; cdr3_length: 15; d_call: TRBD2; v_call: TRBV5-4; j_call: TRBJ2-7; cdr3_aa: CASSQVTSGTYEQYF; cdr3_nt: TGTGCCAGCAGCCAAGTAACTAGCGGAACCTACGAGCAGTACTTC
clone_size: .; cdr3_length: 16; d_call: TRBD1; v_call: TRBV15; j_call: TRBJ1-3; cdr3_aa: CATSSKQGVSGNTIYF; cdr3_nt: TGTGCCACCAGCAGTAAACAGGGGGTCTCTGGAAACACCATATATTTT
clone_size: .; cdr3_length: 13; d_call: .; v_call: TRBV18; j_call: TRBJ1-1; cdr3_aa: CASSDRGANEAFF; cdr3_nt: TGTGCCAGCTCCGATCGGGGGGCTAATGAAGCTTTCTTT
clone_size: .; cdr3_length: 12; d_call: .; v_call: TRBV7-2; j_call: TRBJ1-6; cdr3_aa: CASTLYNSPLHF; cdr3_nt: TGTGCCAGCACCCTCTATAATTCACCCCTCCACTTT
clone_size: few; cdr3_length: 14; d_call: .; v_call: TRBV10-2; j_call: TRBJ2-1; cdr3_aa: CATRWDLGSNEQFF; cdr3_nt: TGCGCCACCAGATGGGACTTAGGGAGCAATGAGCAGTTCTTC
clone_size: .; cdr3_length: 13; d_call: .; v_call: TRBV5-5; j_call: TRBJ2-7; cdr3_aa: CASSLSEYYEQYF; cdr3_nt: TGTGCCAGCAGCTTGTCGGAGTACTACGAGCAGTACTTC
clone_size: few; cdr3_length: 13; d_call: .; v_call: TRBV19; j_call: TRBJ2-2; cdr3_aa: CASPSVRTGELFF; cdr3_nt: TGTGCCAGCCCTTCAGTCAGGACCGGGGAGCTGTTTTTT
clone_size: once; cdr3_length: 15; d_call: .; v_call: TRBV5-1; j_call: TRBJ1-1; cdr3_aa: CASSQAQGRDTEAFF; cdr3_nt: TGCGCCAGCAGCCAAGCACAGGGAAGGGACACTGAAGCTTTCTTT
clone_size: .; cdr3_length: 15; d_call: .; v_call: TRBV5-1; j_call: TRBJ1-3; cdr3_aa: CASRLGQSSGNTIYF; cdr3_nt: TGCGCCAGCAGGCTTGGACAGAGCTCTGGAAACACCATATATTTT
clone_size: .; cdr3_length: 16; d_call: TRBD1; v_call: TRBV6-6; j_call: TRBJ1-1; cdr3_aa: CASSYPDRGSDTEAFF; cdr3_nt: TGTGCCAGCAGTTACCCGGACAGGGGGTCGGACACTGAAGCTTTCTTT
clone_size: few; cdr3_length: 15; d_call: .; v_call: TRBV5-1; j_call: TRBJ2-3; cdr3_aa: CASRLGGTSTDTQYF; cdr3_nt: TGCGCCAGCAGGCTAGGGGGAACTAGCACAGATACGCAGTATTTT
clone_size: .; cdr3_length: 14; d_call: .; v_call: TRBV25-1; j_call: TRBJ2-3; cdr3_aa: CASSRRTVADTQYF; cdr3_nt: TGTGCCAGCAGTCGAAGGACAGTAGCAGATACGCAGTATTTT
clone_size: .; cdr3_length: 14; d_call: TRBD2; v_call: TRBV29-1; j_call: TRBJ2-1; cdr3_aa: CSVVQGAGGIEQFF; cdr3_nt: TGCAGCGTTGTACAAGGAGCGGGGGGAATTGAGCAGTTCTTC
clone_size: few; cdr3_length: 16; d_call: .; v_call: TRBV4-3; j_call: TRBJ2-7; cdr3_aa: CASSQEVGGQTYEQYF; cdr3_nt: TGCGCCAGCAGCCAAGAAGTTGGGGGACAAACCTACGAGCAGTACTTC
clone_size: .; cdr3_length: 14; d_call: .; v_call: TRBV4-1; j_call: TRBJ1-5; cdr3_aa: CASSGMGTNQPQHF; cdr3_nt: TGCGCCAGCAGCGGCATGGGGACTAATCAGCCCCAGCATTTT
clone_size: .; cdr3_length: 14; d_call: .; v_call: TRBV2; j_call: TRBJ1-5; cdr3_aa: CASSEAWRNQPQHF; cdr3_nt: TGTGCCAGCAGTGAAGCGTGGCGCAATCAGCCCCAGCATTTT
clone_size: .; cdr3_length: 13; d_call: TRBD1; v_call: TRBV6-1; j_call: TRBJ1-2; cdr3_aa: CASRHEDRDGYTF; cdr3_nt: TGTGCCAGCAGGCACGAGGACAGGGATGGCTACACCTTC
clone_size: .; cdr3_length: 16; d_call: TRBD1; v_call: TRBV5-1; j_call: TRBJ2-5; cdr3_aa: CASSYQGQVNGETQYF; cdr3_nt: TGCGCCAGCAGCTACCAGGGACAGGTTAACGGAGAGACCCAGTACTTC
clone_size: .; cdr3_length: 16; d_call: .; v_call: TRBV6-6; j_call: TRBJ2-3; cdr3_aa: CASSYRQGDGTDTQYF; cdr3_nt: TGTGCCAGCAGTTACAGGCAGGGCGATGGCACAGATACGCAGTATTTT
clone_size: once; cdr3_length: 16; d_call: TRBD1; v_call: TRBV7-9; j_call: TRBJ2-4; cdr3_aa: CASSAGTDLAKNIQYF; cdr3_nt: TGTGCCAGCAGCGCCGGGACAGACCTAGCCAAAAACATTCAGTACTTC
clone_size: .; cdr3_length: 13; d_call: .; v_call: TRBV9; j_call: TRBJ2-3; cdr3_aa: CASSVVSSDTQYF; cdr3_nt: TGTGCCAGCAGCGTAGTCTCTTCAGATACGCAGTATTTT
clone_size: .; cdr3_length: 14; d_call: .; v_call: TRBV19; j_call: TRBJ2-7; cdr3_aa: CASSGVLRAYEQYF; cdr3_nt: TGTGCCAGTAGTGGAGTTTTAAGAGCGTACGAGCAGTACTTC
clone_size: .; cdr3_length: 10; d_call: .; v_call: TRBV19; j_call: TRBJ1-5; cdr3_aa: CASGHQPQHF; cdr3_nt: TGTGCCAGTGGGCATCAGCCCCAGCATTTT
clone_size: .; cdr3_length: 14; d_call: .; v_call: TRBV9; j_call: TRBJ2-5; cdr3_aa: CASSVTWREETQYF; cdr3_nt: TGTGCCAGCAGCGTAACCTGGAGGGAAGAGACCCAGTACTTC
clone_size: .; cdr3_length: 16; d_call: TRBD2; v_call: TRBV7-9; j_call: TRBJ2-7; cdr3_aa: CASSGLAGRSSYEQYF; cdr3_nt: TGTGCCAGCAGCGGACTAGCGGGGCGAAGCTCCTACGAGCAGTACTTC
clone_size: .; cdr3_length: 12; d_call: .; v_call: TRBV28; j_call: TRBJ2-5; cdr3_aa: CASRSLQETQYF; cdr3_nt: TGTGCCAGCAGGTCTCTACAAGAGACCCAGTACTTC
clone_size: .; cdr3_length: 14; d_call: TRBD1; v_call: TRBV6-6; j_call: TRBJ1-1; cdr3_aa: CASSLVTGGSSAFF; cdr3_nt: TGTGCCAGCAGCCTCGTGACAGGGGGCTCTTCGGCTTTCTTT
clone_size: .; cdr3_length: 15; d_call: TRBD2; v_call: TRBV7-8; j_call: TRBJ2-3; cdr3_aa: CASSPWGGVTDTQYF; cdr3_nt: TGTGCCAGCAGCCCATGGGGGGGGGTCACAGATACGCAGTATTTT
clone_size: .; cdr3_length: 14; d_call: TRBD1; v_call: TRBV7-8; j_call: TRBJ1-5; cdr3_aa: CASSRDRGGQPQHF; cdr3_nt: TGTGCCAGCAGCCGCGACAGGGGAGGTCAGCCCCAGCATTTT
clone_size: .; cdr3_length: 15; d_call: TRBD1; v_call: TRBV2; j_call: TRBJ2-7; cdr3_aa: CASGRAGTGDYEQYF; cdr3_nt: TGTGCCAGCGGGCGGGCCGGGACAGGGGACTACGAGCAGTACTTC